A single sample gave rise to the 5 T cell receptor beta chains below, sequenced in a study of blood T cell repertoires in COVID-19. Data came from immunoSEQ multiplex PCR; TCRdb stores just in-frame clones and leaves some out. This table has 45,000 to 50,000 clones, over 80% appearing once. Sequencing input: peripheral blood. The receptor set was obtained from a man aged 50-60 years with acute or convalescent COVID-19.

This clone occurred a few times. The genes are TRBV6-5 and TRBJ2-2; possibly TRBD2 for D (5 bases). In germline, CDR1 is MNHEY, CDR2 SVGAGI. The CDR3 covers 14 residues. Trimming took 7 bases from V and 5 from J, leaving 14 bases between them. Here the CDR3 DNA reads TGTGCCAGCACCCACGCCTCGGGGACCGGGGAGCTGTTTTTT. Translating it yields CASTHASGTGELFF.

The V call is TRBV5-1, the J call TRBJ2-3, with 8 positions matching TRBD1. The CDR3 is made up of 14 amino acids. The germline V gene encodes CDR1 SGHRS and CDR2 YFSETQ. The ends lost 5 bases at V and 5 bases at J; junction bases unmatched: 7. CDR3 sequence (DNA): TGCGCCAGCAGTCGGGACAGGCCAGGAGATACGCAGTATTTT. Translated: CASSRDRPGDTQYF. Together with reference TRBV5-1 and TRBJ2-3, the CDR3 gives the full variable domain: KAGVTQTPRYLIKTRGQQVTLSCSPISGHRSVSWYQQTPGQGLQFLFEYFSETQRNKGNFPGRFSGRQFSNSRSEMNVSTLELGDSALYLCASSRDRPGDTQYFGPGTRLTVL.

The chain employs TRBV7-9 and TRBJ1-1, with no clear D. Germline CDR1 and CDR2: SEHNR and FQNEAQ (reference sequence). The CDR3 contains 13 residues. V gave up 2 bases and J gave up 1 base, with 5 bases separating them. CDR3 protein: CASSLLGNTEAFF. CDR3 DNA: TGTGCCAGCAGCTTACTAGGGAACACTGAAGCTTTCTTT.

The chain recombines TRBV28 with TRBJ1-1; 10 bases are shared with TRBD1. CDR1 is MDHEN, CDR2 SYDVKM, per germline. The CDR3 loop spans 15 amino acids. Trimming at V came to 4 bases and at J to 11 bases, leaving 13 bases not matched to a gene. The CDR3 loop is CASSSPGTGVDLAFF. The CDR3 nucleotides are TGTGCCAGCAGTTCCCCCGGGACAGGGGTAGATCTGGCTTTCTTT.

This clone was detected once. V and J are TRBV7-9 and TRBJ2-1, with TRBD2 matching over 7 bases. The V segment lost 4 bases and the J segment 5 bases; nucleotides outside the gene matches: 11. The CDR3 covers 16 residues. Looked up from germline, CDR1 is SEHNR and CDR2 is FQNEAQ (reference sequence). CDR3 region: CASSSRASGADNEQFF. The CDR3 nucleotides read TGTGCCAGCAGCTCACGGGCCAGCGGGGCAGACAATGAGCAGTTCTTC.